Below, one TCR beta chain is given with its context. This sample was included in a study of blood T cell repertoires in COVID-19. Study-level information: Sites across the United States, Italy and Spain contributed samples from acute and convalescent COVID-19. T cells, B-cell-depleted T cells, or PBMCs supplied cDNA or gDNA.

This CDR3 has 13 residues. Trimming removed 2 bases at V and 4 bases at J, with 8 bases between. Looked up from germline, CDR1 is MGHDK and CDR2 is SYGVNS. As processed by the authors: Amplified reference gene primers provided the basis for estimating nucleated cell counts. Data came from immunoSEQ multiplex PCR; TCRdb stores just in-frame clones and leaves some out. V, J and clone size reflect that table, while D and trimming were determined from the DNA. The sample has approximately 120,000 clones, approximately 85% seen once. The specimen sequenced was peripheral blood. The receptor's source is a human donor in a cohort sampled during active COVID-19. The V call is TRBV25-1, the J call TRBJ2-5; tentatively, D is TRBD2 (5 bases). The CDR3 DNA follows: TGTGCCAGCAGTGAACCGGGGAGAGAGACCCAGTACTTC. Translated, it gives CASSEPGRETQYF.